The 6 T cell receptor beta chains given below trace back to one sample, sequenced in a study of glioma-infiltrating T cells. Amplification of TCR alpha and beta CDR3 regions from RNA used iRepertoire nested multiplex PCR. TCRdb re-analysed the multiplex PCR reads in MiXCR, keeping a single row per CDR3 protein. Altogether 100,000 to 150,000 distinct CDR3 sequences are present, around 23% being singletons, with the ten largest covering approximately 16%. Material for sequencing was glioma tissue, nonneoplastic brain tissue, or PBMCs (not recorded which). The source is a human donor with low-grade glioma or glioblastoma, undergoing nonglioma brain surgery, or in good health (not recorded which).

Of note for this clonotype: A single base separates this from a much larger clone, so it may be a read error. This chain joins TRBV4-1 and TRBJ2-7, with 9 bases that match TRBD2. This CDR3 has 15 residues. Germline V gene sequence: CDR1 MGHRA, CDR2 YSYEKL. V dropped 2 bases and J dropped 1; count of bases not matched to a gene: 3. In DNA, the CDR3 is TGCGCCAGCAGCCAAAAGACTAGCGGATCCTACGAGCAGTACTTC. As protein: CASSQKTSGSYEQYF.

In the case of this clonotype: With a much larger clone just one base away, this may be a read error. The rearrangement joins TRBV4-1 to TRBJ1-4; D remains ambiguous. The CDR3 loop spans 14 amino acids. Germline V lookup: CDR1 MGHRA, CDR2 YSYEKL. CDR3 region: CTSSQDARIEKLFF. In DNA, the CDR3 is TGCACCAGCAGCCAAGACGCGAGGATTGAAAAACTGTTTTTT.

This clonotype was detected many times. This chain joins TRBV24-1 and TRBJ2-1; the D gene is possibly TRBD2 (5 bases). Germline loops: CDR1 KGHDR, CDR2 SFDVKD. The ends were cut back, 3 bases at V and 3 bases at J, with 5 bases in the middle. CDR3 length: 13 residues. CDR3 amino acids: CATSDGSYNEQFF. The CDR3 DNA reads TGTGCCACCAGTGATGGGAGCTACAATGAGCAGTTCTTC.

Note on this clonotype: Just one base apart from a much larger clone, this may be a read error. V and J are TRBV7-9 and TRBJ2-5; 7 bases map to TRBD2. The CDR3 has 15 amino acids. CDR1 and CDR2 from the germline V gene are SEHNR and FQNEAQ (reference sequence). The CDR3 loop is CTSSGWTRREETQYF. CDR3 coding DNA: TGTACCAGCAGCGGATGGACTAGACGAGAAGAGACCCAGTACTTC. Full variable domain (missing parts from reference TRBV7-9 and TRBJ2-5): DTGVSQNPRHKITKRGQNVTFRCDPISEHNRLYWYRQTLGQGPEFLTYFQNEAQLEKSRLLSDRFSAERPKGSFSTLEIQRTEQGDSAMYLCTSSGWTRREETQYFGPGTRLLVL.

With regard to this clonotype: Germline is not matched at one junction end, which may reflect a read error. The rearrangement links TRBV3-1 to TRBJ2-4; 8 bases match TRBD1. CDR3 length: 21 amino acids. Looked up from germline, CDR1 is LGHDT and CDR2 is YNNKEL (reference sequence). The chain's CDR3 is CASSPLPTGTGNTGAKNIQYF. Written as DNA, the CDR3 is TGCGCCAGCAGCCCCCTACCGACCGGGACAGGTAACACGGGGGCCAAAAACATTCAGTACTTC.

This clonotype was recorded many times. The rearrangement links TRBV6-1 to TRBJ2-1; no definite D call. Trimming took 3 bases from V and 3 from J, leaving 12 bases between them. This CDR3 region has 15 residues. Germline V gives CDR1 MNHNS, CDR2 SASEGT. The CDR3 loop reads CASSDSSWYYNEQFF. CDR3 in DNA: TGTGCCAGCAGTGACAGTAGTTGGTACTACAATGAGCAGTTCTTC.